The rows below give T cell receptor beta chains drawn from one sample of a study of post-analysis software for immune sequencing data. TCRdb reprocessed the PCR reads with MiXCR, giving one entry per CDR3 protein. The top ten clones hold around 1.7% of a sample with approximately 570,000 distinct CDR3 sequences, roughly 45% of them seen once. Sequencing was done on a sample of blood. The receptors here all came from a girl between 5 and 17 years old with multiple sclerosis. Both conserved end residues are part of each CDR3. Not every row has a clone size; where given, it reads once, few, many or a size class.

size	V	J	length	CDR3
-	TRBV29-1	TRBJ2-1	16	CSAAGAGGKAYNERFF
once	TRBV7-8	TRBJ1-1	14	CASSRQGSGVGAFF
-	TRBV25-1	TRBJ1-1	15	CASRRLGLMNTEAFF
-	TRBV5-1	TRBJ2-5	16	CASSLGVRGRDHEQYF
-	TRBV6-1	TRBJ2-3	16	CASSESIGLAADTQYF
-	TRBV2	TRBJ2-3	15	CASSESLGNTDTQYF
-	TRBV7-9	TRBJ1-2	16	CASSGTGPLLGDGYTF
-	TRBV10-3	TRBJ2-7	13	CATLASVSYEQYF
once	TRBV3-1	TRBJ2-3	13	CASSQDFGNTQYF
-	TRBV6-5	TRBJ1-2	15	CASSYRDGGLRGYTF
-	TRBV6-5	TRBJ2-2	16	CASASFRGTKTGELFF
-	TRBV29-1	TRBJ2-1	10	CAAGYNEQFF
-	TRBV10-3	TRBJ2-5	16	CAISEFPAGEEETRYF
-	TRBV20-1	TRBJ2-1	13	CSASHSSYNEQFF
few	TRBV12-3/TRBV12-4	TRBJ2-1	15	CASVLGTGTYNEQFF
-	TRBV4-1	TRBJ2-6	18	CASSQASGMGSGANVLTF
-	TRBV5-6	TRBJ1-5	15	CASGPGPMTNQPQHF
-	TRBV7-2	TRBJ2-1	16	CASSISYGTIYNEQFF
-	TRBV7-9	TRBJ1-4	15	CASSPDRARNEKLFF
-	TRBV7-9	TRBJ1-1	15	CASSSPIGKNTEAFF
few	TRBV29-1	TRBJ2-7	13	CSVGQGRPYEQYF
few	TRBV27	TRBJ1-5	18	CASSPGRQGGIGNQPQHF
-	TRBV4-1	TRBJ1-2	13	CASSQDTWTGYTF
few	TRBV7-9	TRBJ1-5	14	CASSLSQGNQPQHF
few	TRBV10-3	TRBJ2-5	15	CAISVAGGRTETQYF
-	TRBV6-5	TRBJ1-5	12	CASSFENQPQHF
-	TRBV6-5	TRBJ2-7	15	CASRKRELAGSEQYF
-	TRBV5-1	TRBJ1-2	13	CASSLDRFGGYTF
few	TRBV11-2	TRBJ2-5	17	CASSLNPWTSGQETQYF
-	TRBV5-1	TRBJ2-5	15	CASSSGRHPEETQYF
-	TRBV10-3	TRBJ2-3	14	CAIRSPQDGDTQYF
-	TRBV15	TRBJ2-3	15	CATSRAGQPTDTQYF
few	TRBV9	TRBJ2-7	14	CASSVDQGTYEQYF
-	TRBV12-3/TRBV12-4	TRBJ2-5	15	CASSLGLGSKETQYF
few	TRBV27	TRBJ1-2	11	CASSGGRGYTF
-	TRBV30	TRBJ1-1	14	CAWDGGVRSTEAFF
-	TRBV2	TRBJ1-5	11	CASRFNQPQHF
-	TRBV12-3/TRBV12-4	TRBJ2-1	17	CASTLNQWGSSYNEQFF
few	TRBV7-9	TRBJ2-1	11	CASSRPNEQFF
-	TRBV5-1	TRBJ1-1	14	CASSLDPANTEAFF
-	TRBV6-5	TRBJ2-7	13	CASSLTPRGEQYF
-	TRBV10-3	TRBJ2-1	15	CAISEAGLLYNEQFF
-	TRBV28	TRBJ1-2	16	CACSFSRVGTGGGYTF
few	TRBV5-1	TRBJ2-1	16	CASSLVAAGSYNEQFF
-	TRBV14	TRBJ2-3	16	CASSHEGYSYTDTQYF
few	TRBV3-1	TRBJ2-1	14	CASSQVAKYNEQFF
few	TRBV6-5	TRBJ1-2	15	CASRETGALGYGYTF
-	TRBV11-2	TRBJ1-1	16	CASSSLGTPTGTEAFF
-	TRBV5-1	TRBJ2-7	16	CASSWETGAGAYEQYF
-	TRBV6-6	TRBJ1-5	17	CASSPPHITVSNQPQHF
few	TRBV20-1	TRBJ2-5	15	CSASQGWRAPGEQYF
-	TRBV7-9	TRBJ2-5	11	CASSPSIGQYF
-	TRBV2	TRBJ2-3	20	CASSRRMSGGTSGGTDTQYF